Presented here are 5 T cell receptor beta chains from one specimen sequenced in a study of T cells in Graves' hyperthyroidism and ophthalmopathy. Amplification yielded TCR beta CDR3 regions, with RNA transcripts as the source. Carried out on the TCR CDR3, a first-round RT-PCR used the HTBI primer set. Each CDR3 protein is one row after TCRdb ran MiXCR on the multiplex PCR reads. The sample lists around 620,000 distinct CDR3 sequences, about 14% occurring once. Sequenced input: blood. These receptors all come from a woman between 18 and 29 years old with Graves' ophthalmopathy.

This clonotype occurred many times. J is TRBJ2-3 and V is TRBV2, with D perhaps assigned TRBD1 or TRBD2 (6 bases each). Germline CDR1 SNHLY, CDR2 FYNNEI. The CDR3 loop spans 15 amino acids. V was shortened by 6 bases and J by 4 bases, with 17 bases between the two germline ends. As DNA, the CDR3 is TGTGCCAGCAGCGCAAGGGGGGTCTACGCAGATACGCAGTATTTT. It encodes CASSARGVYADTQYF.

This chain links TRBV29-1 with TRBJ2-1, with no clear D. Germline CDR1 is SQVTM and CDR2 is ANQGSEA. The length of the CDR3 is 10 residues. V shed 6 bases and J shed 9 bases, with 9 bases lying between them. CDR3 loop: CSVSVGEQFF. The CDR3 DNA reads TGCAGCGTCTCGGTTGGTGAGCAGTTCTTC.

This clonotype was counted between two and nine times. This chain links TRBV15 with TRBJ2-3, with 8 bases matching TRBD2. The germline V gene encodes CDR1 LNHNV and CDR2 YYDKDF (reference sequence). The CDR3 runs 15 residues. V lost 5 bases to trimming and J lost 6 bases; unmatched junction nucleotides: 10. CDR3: CATSLGRAPLDTQYF. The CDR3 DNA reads TGTGCCACCAGCCTCGGGAGGGCCCCGCTGGATACGCAGTATTTT.

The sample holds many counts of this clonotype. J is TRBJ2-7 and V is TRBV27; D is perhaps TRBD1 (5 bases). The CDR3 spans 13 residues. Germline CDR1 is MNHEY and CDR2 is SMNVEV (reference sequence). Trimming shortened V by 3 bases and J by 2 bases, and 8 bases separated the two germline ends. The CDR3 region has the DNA TGTGCCAGCAGTTTGGGGCGGCCCTACGAGCAGTACTTC. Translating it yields CASSLGRPYEQYF.

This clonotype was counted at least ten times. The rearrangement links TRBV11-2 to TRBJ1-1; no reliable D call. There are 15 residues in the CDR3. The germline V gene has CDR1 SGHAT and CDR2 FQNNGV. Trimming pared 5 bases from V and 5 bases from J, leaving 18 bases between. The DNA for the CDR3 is TGTGCCAGCAGCCGCAGCCGGGCCCTTCTAACTGAAGCTTTCTTT. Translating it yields CASSRSRALLTEAFF.